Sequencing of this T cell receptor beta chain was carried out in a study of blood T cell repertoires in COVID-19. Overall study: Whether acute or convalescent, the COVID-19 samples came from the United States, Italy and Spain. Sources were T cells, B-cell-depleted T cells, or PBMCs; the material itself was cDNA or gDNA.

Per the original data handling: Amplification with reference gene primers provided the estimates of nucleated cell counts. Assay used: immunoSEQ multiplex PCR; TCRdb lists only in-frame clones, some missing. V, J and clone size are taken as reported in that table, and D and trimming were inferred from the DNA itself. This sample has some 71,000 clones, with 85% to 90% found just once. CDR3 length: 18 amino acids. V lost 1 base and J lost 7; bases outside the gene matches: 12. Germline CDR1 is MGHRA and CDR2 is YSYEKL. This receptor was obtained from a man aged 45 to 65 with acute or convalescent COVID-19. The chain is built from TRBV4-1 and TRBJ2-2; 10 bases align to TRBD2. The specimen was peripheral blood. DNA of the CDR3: TGCGCCAGCAGCCAAGGAAAGAGCGGGAGGGCCTTTGGCGGGGAGCTGTTTTTT. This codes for CASSQGKSGRAFGGELFF.